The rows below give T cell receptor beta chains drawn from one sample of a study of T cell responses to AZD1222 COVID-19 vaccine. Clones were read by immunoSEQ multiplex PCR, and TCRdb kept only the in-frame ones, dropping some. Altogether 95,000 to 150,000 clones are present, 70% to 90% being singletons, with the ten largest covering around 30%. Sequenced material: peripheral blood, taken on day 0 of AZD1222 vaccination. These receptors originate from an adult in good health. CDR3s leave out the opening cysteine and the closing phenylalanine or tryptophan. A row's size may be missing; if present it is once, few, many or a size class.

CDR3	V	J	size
ASSLDGTGGGSPLH	TRBV7-8	TRBJ1-6	NA
ASSQGLAAQETQY	TRBV3-1/TRBV3-2	TRBJ2-5	NA
ASSRHEDTEAF	TRBV7-9	TRBJ1-1	many
ATSPRTLNSPLH	TRBV15	TRBJ1-6	NA
ASSLGPGTGGATGEKLF	TRBV5-6	TRBJ1-4	NA
ASSTGLEKLF	TRBV6-5	TRBJ1-4	NA
ASSLEGTGIYSNQPQH	TRBV7-8	TRBJ1-5	few
ASSSGQGAGGELF	TRBV5-4	TRBJ2-2	NA
ASRRDSHSNQPQH	TRBV6-5	TRBJ1-5	once
ATSFKGPQFTEAF	TRBV15	TRBJ1-1	NA
ASSLGPGQGLYGYT	TRBV7-2	TRBJ1-2	NA
ASIDREARETQY	TRBV21-1	TRBJ2-5	NA
ASSLAGINIQY	TRBV5-4	TRBJ2-4	NA
AWAGSVSYNEQF	TRBV30	TRBJ2-1	NA
ASSRGFYSNQPQH	TRBV5-6	TRBJ1-5	NA
ASSTSNGGYT	TRBV9	TRBJ1-2	NA
ASRGPGQWSYT	TRBV2	TRBJ1-2	NA
ASSPADRALNYT	TRBV27	TRBJ1-2	NA
ASRGVRTGNYGYT	TRBV6-5	TRBJ1-2	NA
ASSGTVYEQY	TRBV7-9	TRBJ2-7	NA
ASSDLDTQY	TRBV19	TRBJ2-3	NA
AWTQGLAGSGANVLT	TRBV30	TRBJ2-6	NA
ASSSNTGTGLKALH	TRBV27	TRBJ1-6	few
ASSLQTGGAGTEAF	TRBV9	TRBJ1-1	NA
ASSLGSGLAGPYNEQF	TRBV13	TRBJ2-1	NA
ASSPSRGARDYGYT	TRBV9	TRBJ1-2	NA
AISGDPSGEQY	TRBV10-3	TRBJ2-7	NA
ASSIVLAYEQF	TRBV19	TRBJ2-1	NA
ASSWAGSTNYGYT	TRBV28	TRBJ1-2	NA
ASSPMGLGNTGELF	TRBV7-3	TRBJ2-2	NA
ASSYSQGFGETQY	TRBV6-5	TRBJ2-5	NA
ASSYEGSSNQPQH	TRBV6-5	TRBJ1-5	NA
ASSPPLRVRVDQPQH	TRBV7-8	TRBJ1-5	NA
ASSVGGGAYNEQF	TRBV9	TRBJ2-1	once
ATQLRGGYNSPLH	TRBV15	TRBJ1-6	NA
ASETGREVGELF	TRBV19	TRBJ2-2	NA
ASSSGTFRFWQY	TRBV2	TRBJ2-7	few
ASSQDPGVTGELF	TRBV4-1	TRBJ2-2	NA
ASKEWASGGEQF	TRBV2	TRBJ2-1	NA
ASSSSGHRGSEQY	TRBV21-1	TRBJ2-7	NA
ASKVGDNSPLH	TRBV28	TRBJ1-6	NA
ATLGGRQNNSPLH	TRBV6-5	TRBJ1-6	NA
ATSRDGTVSNQPQH	TRBV15	TRBJ1-5	once
ASSSKSNTEAF	TRBV18	TRBJ1-1	NA
ASSKTPSTDTQY	TRBV19	TRBJ2-3	NA
ASSPKRGLAGGYNEQF	TRBV5-8	TRBJ2-1	NA
ASSADYYGYT	TRBV9	TRBJ1-2	once
ASSFNRDGYEQY	TRBV27	TRBJ2-7	NA
ASSPRQGDGYT	TRBV6-5	TRBJ1-2	NA
ASSQATGLAGVNEQF	TRBV3-1/TRBV3-2	TRBJ2-1	NA
ASSAGEGLNTEAF	TRBV9	TRBJ1-1	NA
ASSVVGLAGETQY	TRBV9	TRBJ2-5	NA
ASSWGTGGNQPQH	TRBV11-2	TRBJ1-5	NA
AISESKGLAEAF	TRBV10-3	TRBJ1-1	few
ASSGQGARGYGYT	TRBV19	TRBJ1-2	few
ASSTGLGGPDYGYT	TRBV19	TRBJ1-2	NA
ASSEQGVSTDTQY	TRBV6-1	TRBJ2-3	NA